Listed below are T cell receptor beta chains from one sample, sequenced in a study of a mutant IDH1 vaccine in newly diagnosed glioma. Profiled with immunoSEQ multiplex PCR; TCRdb holds only in-frame clones, not every one. Of some 22,000 clones in the sample, roughly nine tenths were seen once. The specimen was PBMCs, collected from a glioma patient treated with radiotherapy, temozolomide or both. These receptors were collected from a man aged 25-45 years with glioma. The conserved cysteine and the conserved F or W are not part of the CDR3 here. Fields, in order: V gene, J gene, CDR3 length, CDR3 protein.

v_gene: TRBV5-4; j_gene: TRBJ2-4; len: 12; CDR3aa: ASSFQGAKNIQY
v_gene: TRBV5-1; j_gene: TRBJ2-1; len: 12; CDR3aa: ASSLEQGAGEQF
v_gene: TRBV5-1; j_gene: TRBJ2-5; len: 13; CDR3aa: ASSLGLSPQETQY
v_gene: TRBV18; j_gene: TRBJ2-3; len: 11; CDR3aa: ASSPPPSPTQY
v_gene: TRBV29-1; j_gene: TRBJ1-1; len: 11; CDR3aa: STQAYINTEAF
v_gene: TRBV18; j_gene: TRBJ2-2; len: 13; CDR3aa: ASSLTSEGTGELF
v_gene: TRBV5-1; j_gene: TRBJ2-3; len: 12; CDR3aa: ASSEGLAGDTQY
v_gene: TRBV29-1; j_gene: TRBJ2-5; len: 12; CDR3aa: SAGTSGSSETQY
v_gene: TRBV11-3; j_gene: TRBJ2-3; len: 13; CDR3aa: ASSQTSGLADTQY
v_gene: TRBV19; j_gene: TRBJ1-4; len: 12; CDR3aa: ASSKRGGAEKLF
v_gene: TRBV6-5; j_gene: TRBJ1-6; len: 12; CDR3aa: ASSLDRRNSPLH
v_gene: TRBV15; j_gene: TRBJ1-2; len: 11; CDR3aa: ATSRFEGNGYT
v_gene: TRBV4-1; j_gene: TRBJ2-1; len: 12; CDR3aa: ASSQERLAGIQF
v_gene: TRBV11-1; j_gene: TRBJ1-6; len: 13; CDR3aa: ASKTGDRDNSPLH
v_gene: TRBV25-1; j_gene: TRBJ2-5; len: 16; CDR3aa: ASSELGRSGGYKETQY
v_gene: TRBV21-1; j_gene: TRBJ2-7; len: 12; CDR3aa: ASSKRGSSYEQY
v_gene: TRBV6-5; j_gene: TRBJ1-2; len: 11; CDR3aa: ASSGTGLGGYT
v_gene: TRBV7-2; j_gene: TRBJ2-2; len: 14; CDR3aa: ASSSRTSGRAGELF
v_gene: TRBV6-1; j_gene: TRBJ2-3; len: 11; CDR3aa: ASSEVSTDTQY
v_gene: TRBV4-1; j_gene: TRBJ1-6; len: 13; CDR3aa: ASSQDHRGLGALH
v_gene: TRBV7-2; j_gene: -; len: 14; CDR3aa: ASSLVARRYVYEQY
v_gene: TRBV27; j_gene: TRBJ2-7; len: 14; CDR3aa: ASTSPGGTGSYEQY
v_gene: TRBV7-9; j_gene: TRBJ2-3; len: 9; CDR3aa: ASSLEDTQY
v_gene: TRBV10-2; j_gene: TRBJ1-3; len: 12; CDR3aa: ASRDRGTGNTIY
v_gene: TRBV10-3; j_gene: TRBJ1-2; len: 16; CDR3aa: AISEPDRGPLLNYGYT
v_gene: TRBV6-1; j_gene: TRBJ1-1; len: 11; CDR3aa: ASNLSDRAEAF
v_gene: TRBV10-2; j_gene: TRBJ2-3; len: 11; CDR3aa: ASSQQGPDTQY
v_gene: TRBV4-1; j_gene: TRBJ1-1; len: 12; CDR3aa: ASSQGLLGTEAF
v_gene: TRBV9; j_gene: TRBJ2-1; len: 11; CDR3aa: ASSVRGGYEQF
v_gene: TRBV30; j_gene: TRBJ2-7; len: 13; CDR3aa: AWSVIGLSSYEQY
v_gene: TRBV10-3; j_gene: TRBJ2-5; len: 16; CDR3aa: AIRPTRLAGGPEETQY
v_gene: TRBV29-1; j_gene: TRBJ2-7; len: 10; CDR3aa: SVGRGPYEQY
v_gene: TRBV7-9; j_gene: TRBJ2-7; len: 10; CDR3aa: ASRGLPYEQY
v_gene: TRBV18; j_gene: TRBJ2-7; len: 12; CDR3aa: ASSRAVSSYEQY
v_gene: TRBV27; j_gene: TRBJ2-2; len: 11; CDR3aa: ASSPTATGELF
v_gene: TRBV6-1; j_gene: TRBJ2-1; len: 14; CDR3aa: ASSDVPSGSYNEQF
v_gene: TRBV5-1; j_gene: TRBJ2-7; len: 12; CDR3aa: ASSLDGNPYEQY
v_gene: TRBV5-1; j_gene: -; len: 13; CDR3aa: ASSSGQNTAYEQY
v_gene: TRBV12-5; j_gene: TRBJ2-1; len: 13; CDR3aa: ASGLWEDSYNEQF
v_gene: TRBV11-1; j_gene: TRBJ2-1; len: 12; CDR3aa: ASSLAGYIYEQF
v_gene: TRBV5-1; j_gene: TRBJ2-7; len: 13; CDR3aa: ASSYLVAGVHEQY
v_gene: TRBV11-2; j_gene: TRBJ2-5; len: 10; CDR3aa: ASSLEGEPPY
v_gene: TRBV6-6; j_gene: TRBJ1-5; len: 14; CDR3aa: ASSYSREGSNQPQH
v_gene: TRBV7-6; j_gene: TRBJ1-2; len: 13; CDR3aa: ASSLVSTGGDGYT
v_gene: TRBV5-1; j_gene: TRBJ2-1; len: 13; CDR3aa: ASSLETGWGNEQF
v_gene: TRBV19; j_gene: TRBJ1-1; len: 12; CDR3aa: ASLGQGLNTEAF
v_gene: TRBV30; j_gene: TRBJ2-7; len: 10; CDR3aa: AWSEGSYEQY
v_gene: TRBV5-5; j_gene: TRBJ2-1; len: 12; CDR3aa: ASSGGTGREEQF
v_gene: TRBV2; j_gene: TRBJ2-7; len: 11; CDR3aa: ASSLLTGVEQY
v_gene: TRBV29-1; j_gene: TRBJ2-7; len: 8; CDR3aa: SVLEAEQY
v_gene: TRBV18; j_gene: TRBJ2-7; len: 12; CDR3aa: ASSQGAGTYEQY
v_gene: TRBV6-5; j_gene: TRBJ1-5; len: 13; CDR3aa: ASSYGRDGHQPQH
v_gene: TRBV5-6; j_gene: TRBJ1-5; len: 14; CDR3aa: ASSPNAGSKSQPQH